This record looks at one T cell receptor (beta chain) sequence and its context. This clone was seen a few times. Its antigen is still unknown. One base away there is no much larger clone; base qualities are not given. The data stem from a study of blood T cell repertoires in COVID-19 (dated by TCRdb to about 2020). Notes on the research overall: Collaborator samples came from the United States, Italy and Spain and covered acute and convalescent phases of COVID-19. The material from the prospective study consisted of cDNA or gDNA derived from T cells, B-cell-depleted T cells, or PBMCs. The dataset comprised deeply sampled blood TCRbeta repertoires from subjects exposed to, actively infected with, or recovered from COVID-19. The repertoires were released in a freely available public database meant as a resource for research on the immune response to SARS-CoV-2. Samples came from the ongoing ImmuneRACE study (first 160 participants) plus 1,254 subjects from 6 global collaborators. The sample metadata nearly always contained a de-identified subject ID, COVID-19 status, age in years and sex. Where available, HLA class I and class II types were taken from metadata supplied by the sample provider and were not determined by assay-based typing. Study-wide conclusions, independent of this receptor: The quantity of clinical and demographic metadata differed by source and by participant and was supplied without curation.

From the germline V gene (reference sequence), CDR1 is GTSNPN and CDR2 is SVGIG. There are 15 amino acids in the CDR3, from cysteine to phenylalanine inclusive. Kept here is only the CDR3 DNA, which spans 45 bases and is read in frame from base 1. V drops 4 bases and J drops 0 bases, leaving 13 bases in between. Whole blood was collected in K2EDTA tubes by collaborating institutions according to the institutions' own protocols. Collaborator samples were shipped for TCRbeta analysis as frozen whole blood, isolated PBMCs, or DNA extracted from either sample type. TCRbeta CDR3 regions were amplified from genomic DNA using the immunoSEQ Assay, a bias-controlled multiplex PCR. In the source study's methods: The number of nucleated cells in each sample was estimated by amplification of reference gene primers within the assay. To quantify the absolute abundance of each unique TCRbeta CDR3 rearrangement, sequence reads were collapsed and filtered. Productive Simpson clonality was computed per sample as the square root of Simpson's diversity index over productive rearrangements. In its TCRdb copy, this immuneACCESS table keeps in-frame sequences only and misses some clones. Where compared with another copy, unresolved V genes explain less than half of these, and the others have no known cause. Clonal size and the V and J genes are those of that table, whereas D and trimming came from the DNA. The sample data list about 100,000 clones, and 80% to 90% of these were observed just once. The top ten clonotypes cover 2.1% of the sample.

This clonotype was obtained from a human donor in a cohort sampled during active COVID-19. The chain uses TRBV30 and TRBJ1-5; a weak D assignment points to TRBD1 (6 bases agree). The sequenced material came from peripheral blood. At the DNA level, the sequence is TGTGCCTGGATTAGGACAGATCTTAGCAATCAGCCCCAGCATTTT. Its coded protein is CAWIRTDLSNQPQHF.